This T cell receptor beta chain was obtained from a study of spatial heterogeneity in lung cancer. Each TCR cDNA molecule carried a unique molecular identifier. TCRdb reanalysed the 5' RACE reads using MiXCR and keeps one entry per CDR3 protein. The table lists approximately 2,000 distinct CDR3 sequences, roughly 15% of them singletons. Time point denoted: sample taken at primary tumor resection. The input material, whole RNA from tumor, nontumor lung or frozen PBMC, was sequenced unsorted. This CDR3 has 13 residues. Germline lookup yields CDR1 SGDLS and CDR2 YYNGEE. V lost 7 bases to trimming and J lost 0 bases; unmatched junction nucleotides: 1. Findings and limits, study-wide: In tumors, expanded intratumoral alpha and beta TCR counts tracked mutation counts.

Concerning this clonotype itself: Antigen unknown.

This clonotype originated in a male donor with early-stage non-small cell lung cancer. The chain combines TRBV9 with TRBJ1-1; TRBD1 matches 9 bases. The material was lung tumor tissue, obtained at surgery. In DNA form, the CDR3 reads TGTGCCAGCGGGACAGGGATGAACACTGAAGCTTTCTTT. It yields the protein CASGTGMNTEAFF. Full variable domain (rest looked up from reference TRBV9 and TRBJ1-1): DSGVTQTPKHLITATGQRVTLRCSPRSGDLSVYWYQQSLDQGLQFLIQYYNGEERAKGNILERFSAQQFPDLHSELNLSSLELGDSALYFCASGTGMNTEAFFGQGTRLTVV.